This T cell receptor (beta chain) stems from a study of blood T cell repertoires in COVID-19 (dated by TCRdb to 2018 to 2021). Study-level background: Samples covering the acute and convalescent phases of COVID-19 were provided by collaborators in the United States, Italy and Spain. Subjects who had been exposed to COVID-19, were actively infected with it, or had recovered from it provided the deeply sampled blood TCRbeta repertoires that made up the dataset. Where available, HLA class I and class II types were obtained from metadata supplied by the sample provider rather than from assay-based typing. A freely available public database, intended as a resource for researchers studying the immune response to SARS-CoV-2, is where the repertoires were released. Sample metadata almost always included a de-identified subject ID, COVID-19 status, age in years and sex. The samples were drawn from the first 160 participants of the ongoing ImmuneRACE study and from roughly 1,300 subjects provided by 6 global collaborators. The prospective study material was composed of cDNA or gDNA derived from T cells, B-cell-depleted T cells, or PBMCs.

At one collaborating source in Seattle, patients were enrolled during active infection and were followed longitudinally through the course of disease. Each collaborating institution followed its own protocols to collect whole blood in K2EDTA tubes. Collaborator samples were shipped for TCRbeta analysis as frozen whole blood, isolated PBMCs, or DNA extracted from either sample type. What the work shows at the level of the full study, not this receptor alone: The quantity of clinical and demographic metadata differed by source and by participant and was supplied without curation.

Its CDR3 holds 15 amino acids, cysteine through phenylalanine. The sequence is cut down to CDR3 DNA, 45 bases in frame from base 1. Trimming accounts for 0 bases at V and 5 bases at J, while the number of junction bases matched to no gene is 5. In the germline V gene, CDR1 corresponds to LGHNA and CDR2 to YNFKEQ. Concerning this clone itself: No antigen is known for it. Within one base of it there is no much larger clone, and no base qualities were kept.

TCRbeta CDR3 regions were amplified from genomic DNA by means of the immunoSEQ Assay, a bias-controlled multiplex PCR. As for how the authors treated the data: Within the assay, amplification of reference gene primers was used to estimate how many nucleated cells each sample contained. Sequence reads were collapsed and filtered to measure the absolute abundance of every unique TCRbeta CDR3 rearrangement. For each sample, productive Simpson clonality was calculated as the square root of Simpson's diversity index over productive rearrangements. TCRdb re-hosts the immuneACCESS table, in-frame sequences only. Its copies lack some clones; in the studies checked, an unresolved V gene accounts for under half of them, and the cause for the rest is not known. The DNA gave D and trimming, while V, J and clone size come from that table. The sample table contains fewer than 250,000 clones; only one count was recorded for about 90% of them. The ten largest clones take up less than 3% of the sample.

Recombination connected TRBV4-2 to TRBJ2-7, with TRBD1 matching 9 junction bases. This receptor was obtained from a man aged 30-40 years with COVID-19, enrolled during active disease. Sequencing was performed on peripheral blood. The DNA reads as follows: TGTGCCAGCAGCCAAGATGGACAGGGGATCGACGAGCAGTACTTC. Its amino acids are CASSQDGQGIDEQYF.